This T cell receptor (beta chain) was found in a study of blood T cell repertoires in COVID-19. Participants reported their clinical history, and cohort assignment relied on those reports. CDR3 length: 15 amino acids. V was clipped by 6 bases and J by 2 bases; unmatched bases: 4. Germline loops: CDR1 LNHDA, CDR2 SQIVND (reference sequence). Data came from immunoSEQ multiplex PCR; TCRdb stores just in-frame clones and leaves some out. The sample gives more than 110,000 clones, roughly 78% of which show up once; 5.5% to 7% is in the top ten. J is TRBJ1-5 and V is TRBV19, with 10 bases that match TRBD1. The sequence derives from a woman between 50 and 59 years old who had recovered from COVID-19. The sample was PBMCs or T cells enriched from blood (not recorded which). CDR3 coding DNA: TGTGCCAGTAGCCAAGGGACAGGGGGCAATCAGCCCCAGCATTTT. This translates into CASSQGTGGNQPQHF.